This T cell receptor beta chain came from a study of shared clonotypes between healthy human individuals. General study findings and limits: Relative to clonotypes present in all four donors, those not shared had lower generation probabilities. Naive CD4 clonotypes were shared across a few donors at around 5%.

Note on this clone: What it recognizes is unknown.

Deep-level settings were used for running the assay. Source study methods: ImmunoSEQ junction-only sequences lacked quality scores, so their filtering differed. The assay was immunoSEQ multiplex PCR, and TCRdb's table has in-frame clones only and misses some. D and trimming were read from the DNA, whereas the V and J calls and clone size are those reported in that table. In the table there are millions of clones, approximately 95% of which are singletons. Germline lookup yields CDR1 MDHEN and CDR2 SYDVKM. The CDR3 runs 15 residues. V shed 6 bases and J shed 5 bases, with 19 bases lying between them. Sequencing was done on a sample of naive CD4+ T cells sorted from blood. This sample's subset: CD45RA+ positively selected. The source of this sequence is a man between 18 and 35 years old in good health. J is TRBJ1-2 and V is TRBV28; D unresolved. CDR3: CASREPGLTWYGYTF. CDR3 in DNA: TGTGCCAGCAGAGAACCGGGCCTGACCTGGTATGGCTACACCTTC.